These 9 T cell receptor beta chains were sequenced from one sample in a study of shared clonotypes between healthy human individuals. Assay: immunoSEQ multiplex PCR; the TCRdb copy retains only in-frame clones and omits some. The data contain around 1,000,000 clones, roughly 80% of them seen just once; the ten biggest clones take up 0.85% to 1%. Sequencing used memory CD4+ T cells from PBMCs. The subset is: CD45RA-negative fraction. The source of these receptors is a man aged 18-30 years in good health. Some clones in this sample may be carry-over from other donors' samples.

The chain uses TRBV28 and TRBJ1-5, with D maybe TRBD1 (6 bases). V gave up 4 bases and J gave up 5 bases, with 15 bases separating them. The germline V gene encodes CDR1 MDHEN and CDR2 SYDVKM. The CDR3 consists of 15 residues. CDR3 protein: CASSSTGTRHQPQHF. DNA for the CDR3: TGTGCCAGCAGTTCAACAGGGACCCGACATCAGCCCCAGCATTTT.

This clone was counted once. The chain employs TRBV5-4 and TRBJ2-7; D uncertain. Per the germline V gene, CDR1 is SGHNT and CDR2 is YYREEE (reference sequence). The V end lost 0 bases, the J end lost 5 bases, and 9 bases lay between the germline ends. This CDR3 region has 13 residues. The CDR3 DNA sequence: TGTGCCAGCAGCTTGGAGCGCCACCACGAGCAGTACTTC. It specifies CASSLERHHEQYF. Together with reference TRBV5-4 and TRBJ2-7, the CDR3 gives the full variable domain: ETGVTQSPTHLIKTRGQQVTLRCSSQSGHNTVSWYQQALGQGPQFIFQYYREEENGRGNFPPRFSGLQFPNYSSELNVNALELDDSALYLCASSLERHHEQYFGPGTRLTVT.

The chain is built from TRBV7-9 and TRBJ2-1; D not resolved. Germline lookup yields CDR1 SEHNR and CDR2 FQNEAQ (reference sequence). CDR3 length: 15 amino acids. V shed 3 bases and J shed 0 bases, with 9 bases lying between them. CDR3 nucleotides: TGTGCCAGCAGCTTCGGCTCGAGCTCCTACAATGAGCAGTTCTTC. Translated, it gives CASSFGSSSYNEQFF.

This chain joins TRBV5-4 and TRBJ2-7; TRBD2 matches at 7 bases. The CDR3 has 14 residues. With 4 bases clipped from V and 3 bases from J, the junction kept 7 bases outside the gene matches. Per germline, CDR1 SGHNT and CDR2 YYREEE (reference sequence). For the CDR3, the DNA is TGTGCCAGCAGCCCCCAGGGAGGGATCTACGAGCAGTACTTC. Encoded protein: CASSPQGGIYEQYF.

The chain carries TRBV28 and TRBJ1-4; 8 positions match TRBD1. Unmatched junction bases numbered 8, after V lost 4 bases and J lost 7 bases. Germline CDR1 MDHEN, CDR2 SYDVKM. CDR3 length: 15 amino acids. CDR3 region: CASSYRTGLREKLFF. As DNA, the CDR3 is TGTGCCAGCAGTTACCGGACAGGGCTCCGTGAAAAACTGTTTTTT.

This clone was detected a few times. This sequence joins TRBV6-1 and TRBJ2-2; no firm D call. Germline V gene data show CDR1 as MNHNS and CDR2 as SASEGT. The CDR3 is made up of 14 amino acids. The ends were cut back, 4 bases at V and 3 bases at J, with 9 bases in the middle. The CDR3 region is CASSVYSYTGELFF. In nucleotides, the CDR3 is TGTGCCAGCAGTGTATACAGTTACACCGGGGAGCTGTTTTTT.

The chain carries TRBV12-5 and TRBJ2-1, with D perhaps TRBD1 or TRBD2 (5 bases each). V dropped 0 bases and J dropped 4 bases, with 7 bases sitting between them. CDR1 is LGHNT and CDR2 is FRNRAP in the germline V gene. The CDR3 runs to 14 residues. CDR3 sequence: CASGLVGGYNEQFF. CDR3 coding DNA: TGTGCTAGTGGTTTGGTTGGGGGTTACAATGAGCAGTTCTTC.

This clone was counted a few times. This chain links TRBV5-1 with TRBJ2-6; TRBD1 matches at 8 bases. V lost 4 bases to trimming and J lost 1 base; unmatched junction nucleotides: 10. The CDR3 runs 18 residues. Germline-derived CDR1 and CDR2 are SGHRS and YFSETQ. The CDR3 spells CASSSGQGGGSGANVLTF. The CDR3 DNA is TGCGCCAGCAGCAGTGGACAGGGAGGTGGATCTGGGGCCAACGTCCTGACTTTC.

This chain connects TRBV19 to TRBJ2-1, with TRBD1 matching over 8 bases. V was clipped by 6 bases and J by 2 bases; unmatched bases: 6. CDR3 length equals 15 residues. Germline V gene data show CDR1 as LNHDA and CDR2 as SQIVND (reference sequence). CDR3 DNA: TGTGCCAGTAGGACAGGGGAAGGAGCCTACAATGAGCAGTTCTTC. It yields the protein CASRTGEGAYNEQFF.